One and the same sample provided the 19 T cell receptor beta chains below, sequenced in a study of cytomegalovirus exposure and HLA in healthy donors. Vbeta (60) and Jbeta (13) primers were used in the PCR. The protocol was immunoSEQ multiplex PCR, while the TCRdb copy is restricted to in-frame clones and leaves out a portion. The sample shows about 150,000 clones, around 9.7% of them seen only once. Sequenced input: PBMCs. These receptors came from a man aged 50 to 59 in good health and CMV-seronegative.

The sample holds a few counts of this clone. The J gene is TRBJ1-2, the V gene TRBV6-6; tentatively, D is TRBD1 (6 bases). This CDR3 spans 13 amino acids. From germline, CDR1 is MNHNY and CDR2 SVGAGI (reference sequence). V lost 6 bases, J lost 2 bases, and 10 bases lay in between. The CDR3 region is CASRPDRNYGYTF. The CDR3 DNA reads as TGTGCCAGCAGGCCTGACAGGAACTATGGCTACACCTTC.

This clone has only a few counts. The chain links TRBV7-9 to TRBJ1-2; 7 bases are shared with TRBD1. Trimming took 1 base from V and 6 from J; bases not matched to a gene: 8. Germline lookup yields CDR1 SEHNR and CDR2 FQNEAQ (reference sequence). The CDR3 extends over 15 amino acids. The CDR3 region is CASSLGQGRAHGYTF. The CDR3 DNA reads as TGTGCCAGCAGCTTAGGACAGGGTAGGGCCCATGGCTACACCTTC.

The chain links TRBV19 to TRBJ2-2; 7 bases match TRBD1. The ends lost 10 bases at V and 3 bases at J; junction bases unmatched: 8. The CDR3 consists of 14 residues. Germline V gene lookup returns CDR1 LNHDA and CDR2 SQIVND (reference sequence). The CDR3 protein is CATTGTAHTGELFF. CDR3 nucleotides: TGTGCCACGACCGGGACAGCGCACACCGGGGAGCTGTTTTTT.

This clone appeared a few times. The chain combines TRBV27 with TRBJ2-3, with D unresolved. This CDR3 is 14 amino acids long. Trimming removed 1 base at V and 1 base at J, with 6 bases between. Looked up from germline, CDR1 is MNHEY and CDR2 is SMNVEV (reference sequence). Written as DNA, the CDR3 is TGTGCCAGCAGTTTATGGCAGGGCACAGATACGCAGTATTTT. This gives the protein CASSLWQGTDTQYF.

This clone was picked up a small number of times. Here the CDR3 DNA reads TGTGCCAGCAGTGAAAGGGACACCTACGAGCAGTACTTC. Its translation: CASSERDTYEQYF. The gene calls are TRBV6-1 and TRBJ2-7; D is perhaps TRBD1 (6 bases). V was clipped by 2 bases and J by 2 bases, with 7 bases between them. Germline V gene lookup returns CDR1 MNHNS and CDR2 SASEGT. The CDR3 sequence is 13 residues long.

This clone appeared a few times. The chain is built from TRBV7-8 and TRBJ1-2; TRBD1 aligns across 9 bases. Germline-derived CDR1 and CDR2 are SGHVS and FQNEAQ. This CDR3 is built from 15 residues. V was pared by 6 bases and J by 6 bases, with 11 bases of the junction left unmatched. CDR3 in amino acids: CASRVPGQGRNGYTF. CDR3 sequence (DNA): TGTGCCAGCAGGGTTCCGGGACAGGGTCGGAATGGCTACACCTTC. Looking up the rest from reference TRBV7-8 and TRBJ1-2 gives the full variable domain: GAGVSQSPRYKVAKRGQDVALRCDPISGHVSLFWYQQALGQGPEFLTYFQNEAQLDKSGLPSDRFFAERPEGSVSTLKIQRTQQEDSAVYLCASRVPGQGRNGYTFGSGTRLTVV.

This chain links TRBV15 with TRBJ2-7, with 10 bases matching TRBD2. V trimming: 1 base; J trimming: 5 bases; junction bases outside the gene matches: 5. The length of the CDR3 is 15 residues. Germline loops: CDR1 LNHNV, CDR2 YYDKDF (reference sequence). CDR3 in amino acids: CATSRVSSGGHEQYF. In nucleotides, the CDR3 is TGTGCCACCAGCAGAGTTTCTAGCGGGGGACACGAGCAGTACTTC.

There are a few counts of this clone. This chain uses TRBV19 with TRBJ1-4; 10 bases agree with TRBD1. Germline lookup yields CDR1 LNHDA and CDR2 SQIVND (reference sequence). J lost 8 bases, V lost 5 bases, and 8 bases had no gene match. The CDR3 runs to 15 residues. DNA for the CDR3: TGTGCCAGTAGTGTCGGGACAGGGGTTGAGGAAAAACTGTTTTTT. It specifies CASSVGTGVEEKLFF. Based on the CDR3 plus reference TRBV19 and TRBJ1-4, the full variable domain is DGGITQSPKYLFRKEGQNVTLSCEQNLNHDAMYWYRQDPGQGLRLIYYSQIVNDFQKGDIAEGYSVSREKKESFPLTVTSAQKNPTAFYLCASSVGTGVEEKLFFGSGTQLSVL.

The rearrangement uses TRBV30 and TRBJ1-6; 7 positions agree with TRBD1. V dropped 0 bases and J dropped 10; count of bases not matched to a gene: 6. The CDR3 has 14 amino acids. Looked up from germline, CDR1 is GTSNPN and CDR2 is SVGIG (reference sequence). The DNA for the CDR3 is TGTGCCTGGAGTGTGGGGACAGTAGGGTCACCCCTCCACTTT. Its translation: CAWSVGTVGSPLHF.

In DNA form, the CDR3 reads TGTGCCAGCAGCCAAGCAGGTTACGAGCAGTACTTC. Translating gives CASSQAGYEQYF. The chain combines TRBV4-2 with TRBJ2-7; no clear D. The CDR3 is made up of 12 amino acids. The germline gives CDR1 LGHNA, CDR2 YNFKEQ. Trimming left V 1 base short and J 4 bases short, with 5 bases between.

This sequence joins TRBV2 and TRBJ1-5; D remains ambiguous. Between the trimmed V and J ends, which lost 3 bases and 3 bases, there was a span of 12 bases. The length of the CDR3 is 15 residues. CDR1 and CDR2 from the germline V gene are SNHLY and FYNNEI. The CDR3 nucleotides read TGTGCCAGCAGTGAGGTTCGGGGAGCCAATCAGCCCCAGCATTTT. Translation gives CASSEVRGANQPQHF.

This chain joins TRBV2 and TRBJ2-7; the match to TRBD2 covers 7 bases. This CDR3 spans 15 amino acids. V shed 2 bases, J shed 7 bases, and the junction held 11 bases outside the gene matches. In germline, CDR1 is SNHLY, CDR2 FYNNEI. The CDR3 bases are TGTGCCAGCAGTGAATTAGCGGGTACCCCTACTGAGCAGTACTTC. It specifies CASSELAGTPTEQYF. The full variable domain, with the rest looked up from reference TRBV2 and TRBJ2-7, is EPEVTQTPSHQVTQMGQEVILRCVPISNHLYFYWYRQILGQKVEFLVSFYNNEISEKSEIFDDQFSVERPDGSNFTLKIRSTKLEDSAMYFCASSELAGTPTEQYFGPGTRLTVT.

Worth noting for this clone: Other DNA sequences within the sample encode an identical CDR3. The chain joins TRBV6-1 to TRBJ1-1; 7 nucleotides agree with TRBD1. From germline, CDR1 is MNHNS and CDR2 SASEGT. The ends lost 6 bases at V and 3 bases at J; junction bases unmatched: 4. The CDR3 sequence is 13 residues long. In DNA, the CDR3 is TGTGCCAGCAGCCCCAGGGGGGACACTGAAGCTTTCTTT. It translates to CASSPRGDTEAFF.

The V gene is TRBV9, the J gene TRBJ2-1; 9 bases align to TRBD2. Germline CDR1 reads SGDLS; CDR2 reads YYNGEE. V shed 2 bases and J 5 bases; nucleotides not matched to a gene: 5. This CDR3 spans 15 amino acids. In DNA, the CDR3 is TGTGCCAGCAGCGTGTTTAGCGGGGGAAACAATGAGCAGTTCTTC. It encodes CASSVFSGGNNEQFF.

This clone occurred a few times. The J gene is TRBJ2-1, the V gene TRBV9; D possibly corresponds to TRBD2 (6 bases). The CDR3 length is 15 residues. The germline V gene encodes CDR1 SGDLS and CDR2 YYNGEE. V dropped 3 bases and J dropped 0 bases, with 10 bases sitting between them. The CDR3 loop is CASSDSGSSYNEQFF. The DNA of the CDR3 is TGTGCCAGCAGCGATAGCGGAAGCTCCTACAATGAGCAGTTCTTC. The full variable domain, in which reference TRBV9 and TRBJ2-1 provide the parts outside the CDR3, is DSGVTQTPKHLITATGQRVTLRCSPRSGDLSVYWYQQSLDQGLQFLIQYYNGEERAKGNILERFSAQQFPDLHSELNLSSLELGDSALYFCASSDSGSSYNEQFFGPGTRLTVL.

The chain joins TRBV6-1 to TRBJ2-2; possibly TRBD1 for D (5 bases). The CDR3 consists of 15 residues. V dropped 5 bases and J dropped 5 bases, with 15 bases sitting between them. Germline V gene sequence: CDR1 MNHNS, CDR2 SASEGT. This chain's CDR3 is CASSLRAGQTGELFF. The CDR3 DNA is TGTGCCAGCAGTCTAAGGGCAGGGCAAACCGGGGAGCTGTTTTTT.

This clone was counted a few times. The chain recombines TRBV4-2 with TRBJ1-2; 8 bases map to TRBD1. The germline V gene has CDR1 LGHNA and CDR2 YNFKEQ. V shed 4 bases, J shed 2 bases, and the junction held 6 bases outside the gene matches. This CDR3 contains 15 residues. The CDR3 region is CASSRDRDRNYGYTF. CDR3 nucleotide sequence: TGTGCCAGCAGCCGGGACCGGGACAGGAACTATGGCTACACCTTC.

This CDR3 reads CASMEYNEQFF. The CDR3 coding sequence is TGTGCCAGCATGGAGTACAATGAGCAGTTCTTC. The rearrangement joins TRBV6-5 to TRBJ2-1; D is ambiguous. The CDR3 is 11 residues long. With 7 bases removed from V and 4 bases from J, the gap between germline ends came to 5 bases. Germline V gene lookup returns CDR1 MNHEY and CDR2 SVGAGI.

This clone turned up a few times. The rearrangement joins TRBV6-7 to TRBJ2-1, with 13 bases fitting TRBD2. Being an ORF, TRBV6-7 has a function that is uncertain. V gave up 7 bases and J gave up 7 bases; unmatched junction bases: 7. The CDR3 consists of 15 residues. For the CDR3, the DNA is TGTGCCAGCAACGACGGACTAGCGGGAGAGAATGAGCAGTTCTTC. Amino acids: CASNDGLAGENEQFF.